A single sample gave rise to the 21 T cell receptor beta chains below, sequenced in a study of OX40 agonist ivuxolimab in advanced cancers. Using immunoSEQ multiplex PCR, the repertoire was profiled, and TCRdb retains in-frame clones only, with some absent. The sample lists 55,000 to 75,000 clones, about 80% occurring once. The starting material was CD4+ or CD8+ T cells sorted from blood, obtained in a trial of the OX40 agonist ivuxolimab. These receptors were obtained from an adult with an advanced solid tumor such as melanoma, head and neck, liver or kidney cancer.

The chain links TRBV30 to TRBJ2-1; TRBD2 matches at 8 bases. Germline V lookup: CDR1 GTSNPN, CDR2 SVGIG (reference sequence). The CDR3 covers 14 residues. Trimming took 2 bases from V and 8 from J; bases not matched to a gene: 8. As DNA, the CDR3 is TGTGCCTGGAGTACCGGCGGGGGGTTTGATGAGCAGTTCTTC. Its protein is CAWSTGGGFDEQFF. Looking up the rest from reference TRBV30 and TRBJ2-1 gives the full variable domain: SQTIHQWPATLVQPVGSPLSLECTVEGTSNPNLYWYRQAAGRGLQLLFYSVGIGQISSEVPQNLSASRPQDRQFILSSKKLLLSDSGFYLCAWSTGGGFDEQFFGPGTRLTVL.

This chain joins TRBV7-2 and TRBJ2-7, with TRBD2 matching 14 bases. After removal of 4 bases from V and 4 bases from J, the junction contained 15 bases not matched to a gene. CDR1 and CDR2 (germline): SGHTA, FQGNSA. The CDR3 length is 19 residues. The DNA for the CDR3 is TGTGCCAGCAGCTCACACCCCCCGGGACTAGCGGGGGTTCAGTACGAGCAGTACTTC. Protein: CASSSHPPGLAGVQYEQYF.

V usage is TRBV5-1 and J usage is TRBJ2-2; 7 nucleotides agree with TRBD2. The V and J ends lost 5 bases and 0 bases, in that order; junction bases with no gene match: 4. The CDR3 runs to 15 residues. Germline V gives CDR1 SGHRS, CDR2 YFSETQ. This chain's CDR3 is CASRAGTTNTGELFF. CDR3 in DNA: TGCGCCAGCAGGGCCGGGACTACGAACACCGGGGAGCTGTTTTTT.

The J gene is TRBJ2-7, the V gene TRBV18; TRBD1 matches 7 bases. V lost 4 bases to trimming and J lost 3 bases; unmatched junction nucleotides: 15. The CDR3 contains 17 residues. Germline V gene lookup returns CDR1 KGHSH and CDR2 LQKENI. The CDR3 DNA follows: TGTGCCAGCTCACAATGGGGTCCGGGACAGATAATCTACGAGCAGTACTTC. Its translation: CASSQWGPGQIIYEQYF.

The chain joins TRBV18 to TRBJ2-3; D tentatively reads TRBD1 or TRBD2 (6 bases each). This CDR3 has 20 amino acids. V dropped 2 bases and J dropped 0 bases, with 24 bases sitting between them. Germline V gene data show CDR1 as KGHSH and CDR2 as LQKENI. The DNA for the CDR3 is TGTGCCAGCTCACCAAGGGGGGACCCTATGTGGATTTCTAGCACAGATACGCAGTATTTT. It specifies CASSPRGDPMWISSTDTQYF.

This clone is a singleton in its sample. CDR3 protein: CASSPDTGVNEQYF. In DNA form, the CDR3 reads TGTGCCAGCAGCCCTGATACAGGAGTTAACGAGCAGTACTTC. The rearrangement links TRBV5-6 to TRBJ2-7; D possibly corresponds to TRBD1 (5 bases). Trimming took 4 bases from V and 5 from J, leaving 16 bases between them. The CDR3 loop spans 14 amino acids. CDR1 SGHDT and CDR2 YYEEEE come from the germline V gene.

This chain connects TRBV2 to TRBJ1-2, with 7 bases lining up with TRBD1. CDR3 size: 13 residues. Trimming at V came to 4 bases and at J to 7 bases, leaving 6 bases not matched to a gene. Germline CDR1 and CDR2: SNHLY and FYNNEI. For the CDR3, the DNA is TGTGCCAGCAGTGTCACAGGGGCATCTGGCTACACCTTC. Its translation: CASSVTGASGYTF.

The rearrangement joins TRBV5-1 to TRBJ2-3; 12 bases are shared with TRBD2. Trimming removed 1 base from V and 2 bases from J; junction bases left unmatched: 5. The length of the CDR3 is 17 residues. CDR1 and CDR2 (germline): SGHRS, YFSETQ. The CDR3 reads CASSLPLAGGDTDTQYF. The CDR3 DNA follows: TGCGCCAGCAGCTTGCCCCTAGCGGGAGGGGACACAGATACGCAGTATTTT.

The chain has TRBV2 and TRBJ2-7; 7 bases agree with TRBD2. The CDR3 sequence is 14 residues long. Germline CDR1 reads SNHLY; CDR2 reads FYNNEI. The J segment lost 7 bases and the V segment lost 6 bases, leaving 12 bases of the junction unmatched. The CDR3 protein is CASSPFAGVEEQYF. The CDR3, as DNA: TGTGCCAGCAGCCCTTTTGCGGGAGTTGAGGAGCAGTACTTC.

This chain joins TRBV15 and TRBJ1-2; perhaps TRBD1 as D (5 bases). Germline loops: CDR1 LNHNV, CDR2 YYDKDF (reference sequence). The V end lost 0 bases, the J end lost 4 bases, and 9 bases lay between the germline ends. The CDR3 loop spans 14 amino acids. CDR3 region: CATSRDLTAYGYTF. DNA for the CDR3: TGTGCCACCAGCAGAGACTTGACAGCCTATGGCTACACCTTC.

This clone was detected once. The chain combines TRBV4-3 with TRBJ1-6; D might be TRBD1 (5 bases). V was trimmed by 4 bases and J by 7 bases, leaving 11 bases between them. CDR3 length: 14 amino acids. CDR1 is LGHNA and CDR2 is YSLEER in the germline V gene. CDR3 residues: CASSPVGGNSPLHF. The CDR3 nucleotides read TGCGCCAGCAGCCCTGTTGGGGGGAATTCACCCCTCCACTTT.

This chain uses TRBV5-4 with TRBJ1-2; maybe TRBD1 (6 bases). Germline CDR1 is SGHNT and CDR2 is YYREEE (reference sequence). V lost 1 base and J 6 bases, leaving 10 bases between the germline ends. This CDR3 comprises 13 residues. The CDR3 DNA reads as TGTGCCAGCAGCTTGTATGACAGGAATGGCTACACCTTC. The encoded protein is CASSLYDRNGYTF.

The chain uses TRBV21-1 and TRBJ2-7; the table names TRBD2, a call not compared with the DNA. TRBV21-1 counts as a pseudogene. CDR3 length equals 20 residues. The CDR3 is CASSKAAFRLAGEVTYEQYF. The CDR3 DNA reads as TGTGCCAGCAGCAAAGCAGCATTTAGACTAGCGGGAGAAGTCACCTACGAGCAGTACTTC.

For the CDR3, the DNA is TGTGCCAGCAGCTTACAACAGGGGGTGTCCGGGGAGCTGTTTTTT. Protein: CASSLQQGVSGELFF. The gene calls are TRBV7-7 and TRBJ2-2; 8 bases agree with TRBD1. Trimming removed 2 bases from V and 6 bases from J; junction bases left unmatched: 5. CDR1 and CDR2 (germline): SSHAT, FNYEAQ (reference sequence). CDR3 length: 15 residues.

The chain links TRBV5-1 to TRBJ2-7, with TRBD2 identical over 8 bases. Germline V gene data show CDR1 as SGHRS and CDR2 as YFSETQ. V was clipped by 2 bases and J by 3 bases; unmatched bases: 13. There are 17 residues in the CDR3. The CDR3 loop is CASSFAASGSSFYEQYF. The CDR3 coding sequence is TGCGCCAGCAGCTTTGCCGCCAGCGGGAGCAGCTTCTACGAGCAGTACTTC.

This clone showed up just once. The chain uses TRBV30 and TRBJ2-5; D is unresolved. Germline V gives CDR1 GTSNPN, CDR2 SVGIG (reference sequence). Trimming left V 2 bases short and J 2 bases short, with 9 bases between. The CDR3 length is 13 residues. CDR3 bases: TGTGCCTGGAGTAGTAGGGCGCAAGAGACCCAGTACTTC. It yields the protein CAWSSRAQETQYF.

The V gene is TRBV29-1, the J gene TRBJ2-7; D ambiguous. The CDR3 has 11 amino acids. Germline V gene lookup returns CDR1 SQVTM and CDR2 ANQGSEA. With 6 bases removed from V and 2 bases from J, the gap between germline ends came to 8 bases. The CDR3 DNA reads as TGCAGCGTCTTTGTTGCCTACGAGCAGTACTTC. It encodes CSVFVAYEQYF.

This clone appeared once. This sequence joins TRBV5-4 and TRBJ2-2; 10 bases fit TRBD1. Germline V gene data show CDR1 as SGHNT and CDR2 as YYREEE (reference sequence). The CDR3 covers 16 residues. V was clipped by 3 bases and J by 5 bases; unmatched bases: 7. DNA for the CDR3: TGTGCCAGCAGCTCGAGACAGGGGGCTATTACCGGGGAGCTGTTTTTT. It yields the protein CASSSRQGAITGELFF.

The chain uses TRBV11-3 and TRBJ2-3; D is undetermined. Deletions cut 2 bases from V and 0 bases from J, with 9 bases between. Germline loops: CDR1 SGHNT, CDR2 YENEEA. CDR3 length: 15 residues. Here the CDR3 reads CASSLTSPSTDTQYF. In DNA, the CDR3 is TGTGCCAGCAGCTTAACGAGCCCAAGCACAGATACGCAGTATTTT.

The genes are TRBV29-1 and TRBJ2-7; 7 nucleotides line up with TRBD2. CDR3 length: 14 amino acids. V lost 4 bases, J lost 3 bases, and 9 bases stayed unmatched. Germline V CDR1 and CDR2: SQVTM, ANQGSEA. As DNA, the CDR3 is TGCAGCGTTGTAGCAGGCGGGAGACACTACGAGCAGTACTTC. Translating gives CSVVAGGRHYEQYF.

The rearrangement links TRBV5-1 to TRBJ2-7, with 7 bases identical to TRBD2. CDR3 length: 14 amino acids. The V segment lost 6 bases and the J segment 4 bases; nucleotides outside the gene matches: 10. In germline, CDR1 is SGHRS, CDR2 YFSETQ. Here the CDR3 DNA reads TGCGCCAGCACCCTGAGTGTAGCGGGTTACGAGCAGTACTTC. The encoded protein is CASTLSVAGYEQYF.